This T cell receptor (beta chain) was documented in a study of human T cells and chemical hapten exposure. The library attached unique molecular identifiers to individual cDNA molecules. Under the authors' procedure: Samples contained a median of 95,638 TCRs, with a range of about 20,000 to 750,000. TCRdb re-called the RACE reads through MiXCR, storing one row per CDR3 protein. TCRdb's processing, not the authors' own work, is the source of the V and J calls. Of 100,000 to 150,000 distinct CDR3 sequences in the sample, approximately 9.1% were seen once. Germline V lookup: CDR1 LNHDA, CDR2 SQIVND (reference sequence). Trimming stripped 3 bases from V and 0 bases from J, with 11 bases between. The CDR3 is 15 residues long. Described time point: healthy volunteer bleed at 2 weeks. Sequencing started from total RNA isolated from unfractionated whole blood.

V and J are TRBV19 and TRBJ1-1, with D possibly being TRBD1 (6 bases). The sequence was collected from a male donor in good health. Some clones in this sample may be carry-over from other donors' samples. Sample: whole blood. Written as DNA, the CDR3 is TGTGCCAGTAGTATTCGGGGGGCATTGAACACTGAAGCTTTCTTT. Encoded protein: CASSIRGALNTEAFF. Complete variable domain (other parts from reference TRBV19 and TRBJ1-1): DGGITQSPKYLFRKEGQNVTLSCEQNLNHDAMYWYRQDPGQGLRLIYYSQIVNDFQKGDIAEGYSVSREKKESFPLTVTSAQKNPTAFYLCASSIRGALNTEAFFGQGTRLTVV.